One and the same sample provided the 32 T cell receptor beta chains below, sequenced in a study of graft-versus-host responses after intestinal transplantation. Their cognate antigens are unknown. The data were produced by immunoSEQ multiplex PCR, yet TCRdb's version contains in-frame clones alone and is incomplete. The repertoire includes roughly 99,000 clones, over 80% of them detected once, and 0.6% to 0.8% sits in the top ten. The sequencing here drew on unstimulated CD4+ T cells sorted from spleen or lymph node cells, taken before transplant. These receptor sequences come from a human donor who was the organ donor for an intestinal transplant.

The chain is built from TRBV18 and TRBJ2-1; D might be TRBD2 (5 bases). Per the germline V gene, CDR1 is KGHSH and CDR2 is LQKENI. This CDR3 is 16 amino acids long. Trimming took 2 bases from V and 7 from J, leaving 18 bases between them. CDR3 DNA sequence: TGTGCCAGCTCACCATCGCCCGGGATGGTACAAAATGAGCAGTTCTTC. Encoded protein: CASSPSPGMVQNEQFF. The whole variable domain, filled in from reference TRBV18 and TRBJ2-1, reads NAGVMQNPRHLVRRRGQEARLRCSPMKGHSHVYWYRQLPEEGLKFMVYLQKENIIDESGMPKERFSAEFPKEGPSILRIQQVVRGDSAAYFCASSPSPGMVQNEQFFGPGTRLTVL.

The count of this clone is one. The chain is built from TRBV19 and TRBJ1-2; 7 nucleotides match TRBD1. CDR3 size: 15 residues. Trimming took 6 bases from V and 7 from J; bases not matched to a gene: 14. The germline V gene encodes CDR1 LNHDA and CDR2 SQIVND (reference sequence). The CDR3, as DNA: TGTGCCAGTAGAGGACCGGGACAGAGGTTCGCTGGCTACACCTTC. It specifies CASRGPGQRFAGYTF.

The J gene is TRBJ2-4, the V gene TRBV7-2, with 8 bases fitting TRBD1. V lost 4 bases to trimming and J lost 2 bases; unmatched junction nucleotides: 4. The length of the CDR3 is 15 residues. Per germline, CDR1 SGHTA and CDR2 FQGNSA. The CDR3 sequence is CASSSRQGPKNIQYF. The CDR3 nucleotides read TGTGCCAGCAGCTCGCGACAGGGGCCCAAAAACATTCAGTACTTC.

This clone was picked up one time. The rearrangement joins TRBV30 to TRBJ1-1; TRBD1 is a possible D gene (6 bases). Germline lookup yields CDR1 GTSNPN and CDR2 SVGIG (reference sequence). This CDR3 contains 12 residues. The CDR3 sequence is CAPRGGGAEAFF. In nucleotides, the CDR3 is TGTGCGCCGAGAGGGGGTGGGGCTGAAGCTTTCTTT.

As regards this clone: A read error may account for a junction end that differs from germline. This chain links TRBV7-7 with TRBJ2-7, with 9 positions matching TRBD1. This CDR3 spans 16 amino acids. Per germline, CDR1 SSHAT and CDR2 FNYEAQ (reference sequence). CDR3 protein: CASSFCRRGQGTEQYF. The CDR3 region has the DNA TGTGCTAGCAGCTTCTGTCGTCGGGGACAGGGAACCGAGCAGTACTTC.

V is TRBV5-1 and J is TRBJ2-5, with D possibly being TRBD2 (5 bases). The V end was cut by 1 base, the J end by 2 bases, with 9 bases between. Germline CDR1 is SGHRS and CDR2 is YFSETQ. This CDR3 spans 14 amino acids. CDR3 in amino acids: CASSLYPGQETQYF. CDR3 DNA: TGCGCCAGCAGCTTGTATCCGGGACAAGAGACCCAGTACTTC.

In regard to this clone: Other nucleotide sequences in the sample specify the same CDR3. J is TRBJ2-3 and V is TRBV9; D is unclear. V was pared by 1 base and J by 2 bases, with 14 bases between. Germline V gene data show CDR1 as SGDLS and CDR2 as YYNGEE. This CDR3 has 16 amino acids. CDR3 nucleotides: TGTGCCAGCAGCGTACAGGCCCGTCTAGACACAGATACGCAGTATTTT. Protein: CASSVQARLDTDTQYF.

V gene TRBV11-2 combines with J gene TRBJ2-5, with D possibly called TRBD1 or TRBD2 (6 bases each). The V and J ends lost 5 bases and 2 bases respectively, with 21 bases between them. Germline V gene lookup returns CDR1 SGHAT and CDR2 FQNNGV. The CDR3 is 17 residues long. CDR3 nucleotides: TGTGCCAGCAGCAGCCGGCCGGGGGCAGGAAAACAAGAGACCCAGTACTTC. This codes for CASSSRPGAGKQETQYF.

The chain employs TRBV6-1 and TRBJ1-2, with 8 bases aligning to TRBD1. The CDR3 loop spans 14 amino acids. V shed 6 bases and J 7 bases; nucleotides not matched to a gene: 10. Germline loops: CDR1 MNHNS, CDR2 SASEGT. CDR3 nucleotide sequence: TGTGCCAGCAGCTCCCCAGGGGGCGCGGTTGGCTACACCTTC. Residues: CASSSPGGAVGYTF.

The CDR3 DNA follows: TGTGCCAGCAGCTTAGTGGGCCGGATGAAGTTCTTC. As protein: CASSLVGRMKFF. The chain links TRBV7-2 to TRBJ2-1; D unclear. The length of the CDR3 is 12 residues. Germline V gene sequence: CDR1 SGHTA, CDR2 FQGNSA. V gave up 1 base and J gave up 14 bases, with 12 bases separating them.

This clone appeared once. CDR3 DNA: TGTGCCAGCAGCGTAAAAGGAGTTGGGACAGGGGGCACAGATACGCAGTATTTT. It yields the protein CASSVKGVGTGGTDTQYF. The rearrangement joins TRBV9 to TRBJ2-3, with 10 bases that match TRBD1. The CDR3 runs to 18 residues. The J segment lost 1 base and the V segment lost 1 base, leaving 9 bases of the junction unmatched. Per germline, CDR1 SGDLS and CDR2 YYNGEE.

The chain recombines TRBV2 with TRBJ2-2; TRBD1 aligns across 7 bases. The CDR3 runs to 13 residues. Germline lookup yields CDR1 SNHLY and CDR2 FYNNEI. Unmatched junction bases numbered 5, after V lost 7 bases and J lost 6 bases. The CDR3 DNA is TGTGCCAGCATAGACGACAGGGCCGGGGAGCTGTTTTTT. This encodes CASIDDRAGELFF.

The CDR3 nucleotides are TGTGCCAGCAGCTTTTCAGGGCTCGGCACTAATGAAAAACTGTTTTTT. Amino acid sequence: CASSFSGLGTNEKLFF. The rearrangement links TRBV5-4 to TRBJ1-4; tentative D call: TRBD1 (5 bases). The V gene lost 2 bases and the J gene lost 2 bases, with 13 bases spanning the gap. The CDR3 totals 16 residues. Germline CDR1 SGHNT, CDR2 YYREEE (reference sequence).

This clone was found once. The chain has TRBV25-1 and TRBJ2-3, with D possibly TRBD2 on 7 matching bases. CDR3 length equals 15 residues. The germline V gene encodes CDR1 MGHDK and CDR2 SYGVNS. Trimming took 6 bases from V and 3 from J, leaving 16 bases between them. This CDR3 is CASSPREGVTDTQYF. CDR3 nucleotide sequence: TGTGCCAGCAGCCCCAGGGAGGGGGTTACAGATACGCAGTATTTT.

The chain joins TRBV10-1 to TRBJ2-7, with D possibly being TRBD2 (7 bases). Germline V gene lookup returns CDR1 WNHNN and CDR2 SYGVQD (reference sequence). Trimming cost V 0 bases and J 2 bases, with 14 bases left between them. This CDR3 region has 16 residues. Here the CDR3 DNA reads TGCGCCAGCAGTGAGTCGGGGGGGGCCTCGACCTACGAGCAGTACTTC. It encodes CASSESGGASTYEQYF.

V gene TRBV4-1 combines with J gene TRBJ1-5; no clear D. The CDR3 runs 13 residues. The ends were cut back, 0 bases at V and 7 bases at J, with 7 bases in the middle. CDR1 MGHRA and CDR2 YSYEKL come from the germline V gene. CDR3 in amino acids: CASSQDPGQPQHF. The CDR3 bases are TGCGCCAGCAGCCAAGATCCGGGACAGCCCCAGCATTTT.

The CDR3, as DNA: TGTGCCACCAGCAGGGGGGGCACTGTGGGCAATGAGCAGTTCTTC. Its translation: CATSRGGTVGNEQFF. The V call is TRBV15, the J call TRBJ2-1; D is perhaps TRBD1 or TRBD2 (6 bases each). The V gene lost 3 bases and the J gene lost 6 bases, with 15 bases spanning the gap. This CDR3 contains 15 residues. Germline V gene data show CDR1 as LNHNV and CDR2 as YYDKDF (reference sequence).

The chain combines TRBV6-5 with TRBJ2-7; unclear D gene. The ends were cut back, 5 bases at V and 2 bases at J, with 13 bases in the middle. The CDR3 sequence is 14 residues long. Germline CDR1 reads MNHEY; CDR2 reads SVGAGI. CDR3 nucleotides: TGTGCCAGCAGTCTACTGGGCCAGACCTACGAGCAGTACTTC. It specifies CASSLLGQTYEQYF.

The CDR3 DNA reads TGTGCCTGGAGTTCCGACAGCAATCAGCCCCAGCATTTT. Translation gives CAWSSDSNQPQHF. This sequence joins TRBV30 and TRBJ1-5; D remains ambiguous. The CDR3 totals 13 residues. V was cut by 2 bases and J by 1 base, with 6 bases left in between. Germline lookup yields CDR1 GTSNPN and CDR2 SVGIG (reference sequence).

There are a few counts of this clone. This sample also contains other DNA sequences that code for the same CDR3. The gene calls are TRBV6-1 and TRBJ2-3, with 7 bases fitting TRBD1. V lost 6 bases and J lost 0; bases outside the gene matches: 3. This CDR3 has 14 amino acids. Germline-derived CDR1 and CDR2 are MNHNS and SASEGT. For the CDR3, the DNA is TGTGCCAGCAGCCTACAGGGGAGCACAGATACGCAGTATTTT. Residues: CASSLQGSTDTQYF.

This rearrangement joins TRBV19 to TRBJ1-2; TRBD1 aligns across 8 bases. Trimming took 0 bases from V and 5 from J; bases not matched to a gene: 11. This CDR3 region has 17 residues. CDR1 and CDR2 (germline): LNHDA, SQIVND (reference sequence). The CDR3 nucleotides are TGTGCCAGTAGTATAGATCAGTTTAATGGACAGGGTTATGGCTACACCTTC. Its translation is CASSIDQFNGQGYGYTF. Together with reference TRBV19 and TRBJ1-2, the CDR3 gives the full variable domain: DGGITQSPKYLFRKEGQNVTLSCEQNLNHDAMYWYRQDPGQGLRLIYYSQIVNDFQKGDIAEGYSVSREKKESFPLTVTSAQKNPTAFYLCASSIDQFNGQGYGYTFGSGTRLTVV.

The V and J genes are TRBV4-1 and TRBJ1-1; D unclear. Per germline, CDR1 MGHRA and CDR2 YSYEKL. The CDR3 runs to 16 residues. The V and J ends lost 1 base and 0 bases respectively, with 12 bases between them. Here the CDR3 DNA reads TGCGCCAGCAGCCAAGCGGTTCAACAGATGAACACTGAAGCTTTCTTT. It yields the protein CASSQAVQQMNTEAFF.

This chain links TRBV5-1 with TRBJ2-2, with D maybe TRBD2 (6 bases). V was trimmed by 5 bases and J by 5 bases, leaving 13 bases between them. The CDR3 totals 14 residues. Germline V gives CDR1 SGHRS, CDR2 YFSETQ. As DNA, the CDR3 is TGCGCCAGCAGTAATTCGGGAGATACCGGGGAGCTGTTTTTT. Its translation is CASSNSGDTGELFF.

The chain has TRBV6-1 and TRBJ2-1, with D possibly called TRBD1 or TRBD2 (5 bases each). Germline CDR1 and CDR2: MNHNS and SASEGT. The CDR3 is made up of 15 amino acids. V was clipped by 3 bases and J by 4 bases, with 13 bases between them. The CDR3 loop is CASSELAGAYNEQFF. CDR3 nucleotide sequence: TGTGCCAGCAGTGAGTTGGCCGGGGCTTACAATGAGCAGTTCTTC.

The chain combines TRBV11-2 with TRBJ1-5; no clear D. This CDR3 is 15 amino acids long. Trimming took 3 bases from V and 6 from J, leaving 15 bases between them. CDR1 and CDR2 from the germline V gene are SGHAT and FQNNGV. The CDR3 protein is CASSFGSSEGQPQHF. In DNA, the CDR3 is TGTGCCAGCAGCTTCGGTTCATCGGAAGGTCAGCCCCAGCATTTT.

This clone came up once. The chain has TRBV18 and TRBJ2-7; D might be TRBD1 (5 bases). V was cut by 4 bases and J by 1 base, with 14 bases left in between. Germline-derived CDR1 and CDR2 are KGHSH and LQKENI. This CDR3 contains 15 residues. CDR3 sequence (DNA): TGTGCCAGCTCACTTACCCCGCAGGGATCCTACGAGCAGTACTTC. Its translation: CASSLTPQGSYEQYF.

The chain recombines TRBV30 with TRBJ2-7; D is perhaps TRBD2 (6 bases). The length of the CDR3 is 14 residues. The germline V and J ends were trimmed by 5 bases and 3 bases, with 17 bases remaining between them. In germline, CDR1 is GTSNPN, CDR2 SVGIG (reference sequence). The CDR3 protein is CAWVRVGEDYEQYF. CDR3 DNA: TGTGCCTGGGTCCGGGTGGGGGAGGACTACGAGCAGTACTTC.

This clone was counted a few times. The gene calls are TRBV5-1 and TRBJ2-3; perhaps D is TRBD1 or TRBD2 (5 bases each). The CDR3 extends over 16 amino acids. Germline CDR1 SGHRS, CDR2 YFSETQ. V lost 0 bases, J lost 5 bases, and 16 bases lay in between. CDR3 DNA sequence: TGCGCCAGCAGCTTGGGAGGGGACCTAGGTCAAGATACGCAGTATTTT. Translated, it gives CASSLGGDLGQDTQYF.

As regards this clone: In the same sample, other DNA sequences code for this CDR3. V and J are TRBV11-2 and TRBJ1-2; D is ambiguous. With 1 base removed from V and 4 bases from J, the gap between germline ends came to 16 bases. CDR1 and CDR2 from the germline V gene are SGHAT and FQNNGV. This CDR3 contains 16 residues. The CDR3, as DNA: TGTGCCAGCAGCTTAGGTGGCAAAGGGCGCCCCTATGGCTACACCTTC. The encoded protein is CASSLGGKGRPYGYTF.

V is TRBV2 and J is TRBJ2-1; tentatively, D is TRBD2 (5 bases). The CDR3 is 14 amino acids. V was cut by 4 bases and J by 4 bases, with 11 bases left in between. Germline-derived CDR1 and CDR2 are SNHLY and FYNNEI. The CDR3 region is CASSGGLEYNEQFF. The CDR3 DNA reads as TGTGCCAGCAGTGGTGGACTCGAGTACAATGAGCAGTTCTTC.

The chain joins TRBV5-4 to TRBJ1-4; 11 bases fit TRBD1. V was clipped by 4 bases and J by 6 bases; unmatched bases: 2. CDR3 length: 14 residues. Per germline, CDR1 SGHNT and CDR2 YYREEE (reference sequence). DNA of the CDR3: TGTGCCAGCAGCCCGGACAGGGGGCATGAAAAACTGTTTTTT. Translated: CASSPDRGHEKLFF.

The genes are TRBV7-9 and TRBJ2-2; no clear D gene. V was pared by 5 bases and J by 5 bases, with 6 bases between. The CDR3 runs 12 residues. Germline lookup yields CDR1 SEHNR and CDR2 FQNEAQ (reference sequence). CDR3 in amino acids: CASSQITGELFF. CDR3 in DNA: TGTGCCAGCAGCCAGATTACCGGGGAGCTGTTTTTT. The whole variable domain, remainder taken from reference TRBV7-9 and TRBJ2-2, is DTGVSQNPRHKITKRGQNVTFRCDPISEHNRLYWYRQTLGQGPEFLTYFQNEAQLEKSRLLSDRFSAERPKGSFSTLEIQRTEQGDSAMYLCASSQITGELFFGEGSRLTVL.